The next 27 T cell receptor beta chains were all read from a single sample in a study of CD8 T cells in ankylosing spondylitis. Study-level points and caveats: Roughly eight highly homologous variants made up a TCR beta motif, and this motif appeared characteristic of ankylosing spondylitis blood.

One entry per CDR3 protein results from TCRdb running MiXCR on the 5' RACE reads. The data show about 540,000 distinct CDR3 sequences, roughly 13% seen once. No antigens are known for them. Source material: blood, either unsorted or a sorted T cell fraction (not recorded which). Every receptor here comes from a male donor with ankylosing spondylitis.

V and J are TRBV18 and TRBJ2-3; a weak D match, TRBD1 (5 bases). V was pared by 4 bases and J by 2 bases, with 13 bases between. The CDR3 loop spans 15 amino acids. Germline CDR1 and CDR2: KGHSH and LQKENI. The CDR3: CASSLDSLNTDTQYF. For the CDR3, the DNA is TGTGCCAGCTCACTCGACAGCCTAAACACAGATACGCAGTATTTT.

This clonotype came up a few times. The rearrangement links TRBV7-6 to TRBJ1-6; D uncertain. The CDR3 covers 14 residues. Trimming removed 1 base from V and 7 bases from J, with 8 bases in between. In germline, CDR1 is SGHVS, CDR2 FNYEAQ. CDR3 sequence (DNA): TGTGCCAGCAGCTTAGGGATAGAGAATTCACCCCTCCACTTT. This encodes CASSLGIENSPLHF.

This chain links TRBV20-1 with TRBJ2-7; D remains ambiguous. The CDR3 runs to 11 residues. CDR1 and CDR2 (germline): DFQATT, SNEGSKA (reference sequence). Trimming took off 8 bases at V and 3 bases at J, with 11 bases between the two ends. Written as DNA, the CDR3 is TGCAGTCCCCTCAATGTCTACGAGCAGTACTTC. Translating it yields CSPLNVYEQYF.

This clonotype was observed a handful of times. Here the CDR3 DNA reads TGCAGTGCTAGAAAACAGGCTATTCACTATGGCTACACCTTC. Encoded protein: CSARKQAIHYGYTF. The chain links TRBV20-1 to TRBJ1-2, with D perhaps TRBD1 (5 bases). The CDR3 consists of 14 residues. Germline CDR1 is DFQATT and CDR2 is SNEGSKA (reference sequence). Trimming pared 2 bases from V and 3 bases from J, leaving 13 bases between.

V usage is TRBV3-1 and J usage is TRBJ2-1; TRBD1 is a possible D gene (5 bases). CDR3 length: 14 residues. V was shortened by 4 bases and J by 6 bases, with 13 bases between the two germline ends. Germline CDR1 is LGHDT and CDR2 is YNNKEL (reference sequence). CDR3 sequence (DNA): TGTGCCAGCAGCCTGGGGCCAGCCATCAATGAGCAGTTCTTC. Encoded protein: CASSLGPAINEQFF.

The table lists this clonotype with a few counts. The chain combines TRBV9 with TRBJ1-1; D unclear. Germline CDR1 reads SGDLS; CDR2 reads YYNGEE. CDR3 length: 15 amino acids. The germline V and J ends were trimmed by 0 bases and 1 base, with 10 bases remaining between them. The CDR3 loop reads CASSVERNSNTEAFF. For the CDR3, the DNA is TGTGCCAGCAGCGTAGAAAGGAATTCGAACACTGAAGCTTTCTTT.

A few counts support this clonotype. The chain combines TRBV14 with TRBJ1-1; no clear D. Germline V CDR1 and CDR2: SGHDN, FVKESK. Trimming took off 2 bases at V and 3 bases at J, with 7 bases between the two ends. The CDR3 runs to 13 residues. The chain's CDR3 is CASSQLRYTEAFF. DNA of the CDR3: TGTGCCAGCAGCCAATTAAGATACACTGAAGCTTTCTTT.

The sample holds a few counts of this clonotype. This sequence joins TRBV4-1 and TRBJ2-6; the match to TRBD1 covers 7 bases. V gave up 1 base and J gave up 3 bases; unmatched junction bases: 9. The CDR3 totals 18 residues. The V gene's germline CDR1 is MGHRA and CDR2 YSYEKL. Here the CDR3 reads CASSQASSGGNGANVLTF. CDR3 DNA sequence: TGCGCCAGCAGCCAAGCCTCCTCAGGGGGAAATGGGGCCAACGTCCTGACTTTC.

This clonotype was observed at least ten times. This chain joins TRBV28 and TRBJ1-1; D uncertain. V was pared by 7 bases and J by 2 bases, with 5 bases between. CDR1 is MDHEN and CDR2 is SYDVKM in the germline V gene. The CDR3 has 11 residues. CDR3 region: CASILNTEAFF. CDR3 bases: TGTGCCAGCATCCTAAACACTGAAGCTTTCTTT.

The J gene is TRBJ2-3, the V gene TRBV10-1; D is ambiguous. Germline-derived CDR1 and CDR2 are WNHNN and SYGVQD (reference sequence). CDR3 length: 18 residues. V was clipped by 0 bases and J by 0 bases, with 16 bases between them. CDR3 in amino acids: CASSESSLGVPSTDTQYF. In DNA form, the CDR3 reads TGCGCCAGCAGTGAGTCGAGTCTCGGCGTTCCTAGCACAGATACGCAGTATTTT.

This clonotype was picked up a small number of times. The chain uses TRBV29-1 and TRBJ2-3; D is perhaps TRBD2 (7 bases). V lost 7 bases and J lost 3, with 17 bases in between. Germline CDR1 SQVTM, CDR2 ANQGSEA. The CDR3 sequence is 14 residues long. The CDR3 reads CSEGGGGATDTQYF. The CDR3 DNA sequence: TGCAGCGAGGGGGGCGGGGGCGCGACAGATACGCAGTATTTT.

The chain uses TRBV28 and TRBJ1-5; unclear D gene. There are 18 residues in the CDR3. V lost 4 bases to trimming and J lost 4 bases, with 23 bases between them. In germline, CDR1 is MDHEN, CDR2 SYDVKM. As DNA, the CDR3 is TGTGCCAGCAGTTCCCGTTCCCTCGTTAGGGCGGGAAATCAGCCCCAGCATTTT. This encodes CASSSRSLVRAGNQPQHF.

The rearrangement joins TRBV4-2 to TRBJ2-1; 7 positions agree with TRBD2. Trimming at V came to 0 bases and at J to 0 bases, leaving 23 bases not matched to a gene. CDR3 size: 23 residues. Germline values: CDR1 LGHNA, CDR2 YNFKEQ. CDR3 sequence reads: CASSQDDLGGVRRRGGSYNEQFF. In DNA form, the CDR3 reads TGTGCCAGCAGCCAAGACGACCTTGGGGGGGTCCGCCGCCGCGGGGGCTCCTACAATGAGCAGTTCTTC.

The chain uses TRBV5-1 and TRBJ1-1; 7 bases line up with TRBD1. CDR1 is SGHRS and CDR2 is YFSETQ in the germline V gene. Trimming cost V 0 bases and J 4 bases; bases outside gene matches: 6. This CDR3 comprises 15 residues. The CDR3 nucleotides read TGCGCCAGCAGCTTGGATGGACAGGAGGGCACTGAAGCTTTCTTT. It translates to CASSLDGQEGTEAFF.

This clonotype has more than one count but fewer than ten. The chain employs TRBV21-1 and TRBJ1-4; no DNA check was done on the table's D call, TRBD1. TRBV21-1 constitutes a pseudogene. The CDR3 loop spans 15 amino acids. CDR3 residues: CASSVPLTQNEKLFF. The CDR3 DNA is TGTGCCAGCAGCGTCCCCCTAACCCAAAATGAAAAACTGTTTTTT.

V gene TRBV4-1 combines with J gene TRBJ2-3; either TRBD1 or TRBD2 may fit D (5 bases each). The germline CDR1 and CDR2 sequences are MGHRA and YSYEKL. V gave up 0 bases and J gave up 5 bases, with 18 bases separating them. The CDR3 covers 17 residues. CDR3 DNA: TGCGCCAGCAGCCAAGATCCGGGGCCCTACGGAGGAGATACGCAGTATTTT. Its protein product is CASSQDPGPYGGDTQYF.

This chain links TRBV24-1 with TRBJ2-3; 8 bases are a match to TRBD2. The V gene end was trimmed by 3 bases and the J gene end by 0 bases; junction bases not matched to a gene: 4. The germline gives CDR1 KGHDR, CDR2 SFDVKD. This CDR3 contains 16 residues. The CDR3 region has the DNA TGTGCCACCAGTGATCTAGCGGGCAAGAGCACAGATACGCAGTATTTT. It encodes CATSDLAGKSTDTQYF.

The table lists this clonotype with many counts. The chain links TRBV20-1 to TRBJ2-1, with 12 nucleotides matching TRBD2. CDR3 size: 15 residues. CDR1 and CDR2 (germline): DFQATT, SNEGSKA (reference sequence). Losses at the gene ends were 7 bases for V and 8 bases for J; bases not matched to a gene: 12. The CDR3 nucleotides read TGCAGTGGAACTAGCGGGGGGCCTAGTGGGGATGAGCAGTTCTTC. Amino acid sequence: CSGTSGGPSGDEQFF.

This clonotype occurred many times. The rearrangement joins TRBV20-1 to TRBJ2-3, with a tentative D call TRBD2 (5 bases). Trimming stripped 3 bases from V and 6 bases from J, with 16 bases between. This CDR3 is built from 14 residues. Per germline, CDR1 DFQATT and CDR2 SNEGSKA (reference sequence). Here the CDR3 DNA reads TGCAGTGCTAGGAGCCTTGACGGGGTGGATACGCAGTATTTT. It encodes CSARSLDGVDTQYF.

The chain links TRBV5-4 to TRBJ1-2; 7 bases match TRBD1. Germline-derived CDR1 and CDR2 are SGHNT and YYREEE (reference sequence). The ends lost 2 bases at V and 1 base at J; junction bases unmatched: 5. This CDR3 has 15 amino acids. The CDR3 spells CASSFGTANNYGYTF. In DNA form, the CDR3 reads TGTGCCAGCAGCTTTGGGACAGCCAATAACTATGGCTACACCTTC.

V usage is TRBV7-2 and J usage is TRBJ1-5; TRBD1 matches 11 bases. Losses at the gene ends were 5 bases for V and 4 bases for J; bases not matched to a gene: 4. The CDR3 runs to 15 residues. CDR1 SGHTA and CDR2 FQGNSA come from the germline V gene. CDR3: CASSAGTGGNQPQHF. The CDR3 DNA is TGTGCCAGCAGCGCCGGGACAGGGGGTAATCAGCCCCAGCATTTT.

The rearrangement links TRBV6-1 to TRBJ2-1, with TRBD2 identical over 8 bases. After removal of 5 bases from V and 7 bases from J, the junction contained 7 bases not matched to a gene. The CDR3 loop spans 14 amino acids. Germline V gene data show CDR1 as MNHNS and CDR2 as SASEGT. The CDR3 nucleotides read TGTGCCAGCAGTCCCCGGGGGGGGGCAAATGAGCAGTTCTTC. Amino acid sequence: CASSPRGGANEQFF.

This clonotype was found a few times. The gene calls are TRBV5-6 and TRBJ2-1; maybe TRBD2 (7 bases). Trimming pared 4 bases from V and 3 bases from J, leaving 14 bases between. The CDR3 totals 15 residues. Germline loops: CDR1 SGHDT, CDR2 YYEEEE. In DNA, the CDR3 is TGTGCCAGCAGCCGTGGGGGGGCCTACTACAATGAGCAGTTCTTC. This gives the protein CASSRGGAYYNEQFF.

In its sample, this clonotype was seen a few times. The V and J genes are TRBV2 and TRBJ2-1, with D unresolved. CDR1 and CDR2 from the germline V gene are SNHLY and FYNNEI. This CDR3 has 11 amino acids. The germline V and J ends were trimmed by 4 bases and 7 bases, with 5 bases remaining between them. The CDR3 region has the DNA TGTGCCAGCAGTGTTCGAAATGAGCAGTTCTTC. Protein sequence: CASSVRNEQFF.

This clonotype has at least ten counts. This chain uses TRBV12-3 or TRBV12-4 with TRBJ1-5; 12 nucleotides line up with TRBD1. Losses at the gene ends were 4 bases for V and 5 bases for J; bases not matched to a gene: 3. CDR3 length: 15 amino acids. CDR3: CASSWDRGQDQPQHF. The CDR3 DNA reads TGTGCCAGCAGTTGGGACAGGGGGCAAGATCAGCCCCAGCATTTT.

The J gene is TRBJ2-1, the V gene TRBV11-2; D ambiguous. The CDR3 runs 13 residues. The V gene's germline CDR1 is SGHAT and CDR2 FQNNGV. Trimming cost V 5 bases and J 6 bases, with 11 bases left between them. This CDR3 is CASSKMLANEQFF. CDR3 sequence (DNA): TGTGCCAGCAGCAAAATGCTGGCCAATGAGCAGTTCTTC.

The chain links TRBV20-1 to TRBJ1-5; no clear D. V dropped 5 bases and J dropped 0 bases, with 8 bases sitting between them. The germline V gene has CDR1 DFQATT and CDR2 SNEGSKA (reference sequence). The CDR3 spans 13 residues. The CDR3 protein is CSAYDRSNQPQHF. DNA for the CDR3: TGCAGTGCTTATGACCGTAGCAATCAGCCCCAGCATTTT.